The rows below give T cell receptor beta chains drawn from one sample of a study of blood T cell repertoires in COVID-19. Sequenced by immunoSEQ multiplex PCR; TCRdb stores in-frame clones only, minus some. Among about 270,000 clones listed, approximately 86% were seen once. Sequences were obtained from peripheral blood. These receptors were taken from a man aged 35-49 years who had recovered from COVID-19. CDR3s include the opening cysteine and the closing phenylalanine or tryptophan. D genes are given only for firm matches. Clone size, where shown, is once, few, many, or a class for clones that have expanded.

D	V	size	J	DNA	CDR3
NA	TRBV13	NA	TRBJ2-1	TGTGCCAGCAGCAAAAAGGGGGTCTCCTACAATGAGCAGTTCTTC	CASSKKGVSYNEQFF
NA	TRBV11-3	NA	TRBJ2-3	TGTGCCAGCAGCTTGGGCCGTACTAGCACAGATACGCAGTATTTT	CASSLGRTSTDTQYF
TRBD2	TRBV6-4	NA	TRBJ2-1	TGTGCCAGCAGTGGACTAGCGGGAGTTCACAATGAGCAGTTCTTC	CASSGLAGVHNEQFF
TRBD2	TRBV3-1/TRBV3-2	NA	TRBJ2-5	TGTGCCAGCAGCCAGGCAGCGGGGGGGCAAGAGACCCAGTACTTC	CASSQAAGGQETQYF
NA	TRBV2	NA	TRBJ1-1	TGTGCCAGCAGTGCAGGGGCTGAAGCTTTCTTT	CASSAGAEAFF
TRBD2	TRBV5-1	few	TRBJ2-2	TGCGCCAGCAGCGCAACCGGGACTAGCACGACCGGGGAGCTGTTTTTT	CASSATGTSTTGELFF
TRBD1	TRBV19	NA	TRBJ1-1	TGTGCCAGTAGCGACAGGGGCTCGGCTTTCTTT	CASSDRGSAFF
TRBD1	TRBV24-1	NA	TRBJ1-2	TGTGCCACCAGCGAGGGGGCAAATGGCTACACCTTC	CATSEGANGYTF
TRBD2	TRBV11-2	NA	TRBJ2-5	TGTGCCAGCAGCTCGGGACTAGCGGGAGGGCCCCAGTACTTC	CASSSGLAGGPQYF
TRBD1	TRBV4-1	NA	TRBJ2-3	TGCGCCAGCAGCCTTGACAGGGTCACAGATACGCAGTATTTT	CASSLDRVTDTQYF
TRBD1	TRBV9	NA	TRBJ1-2	TGTGCCAGCAGCGTAGACGGGCAGGGGGCCGGTGGCTACACCTTC	CASSVDGQGAGGYTF
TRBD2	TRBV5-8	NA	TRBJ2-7	TGTGCCAGCAGCGCTCGGAGGGCGGGGGGCTACGAGCAGTACTTC	CASSARRAGGYEQYF
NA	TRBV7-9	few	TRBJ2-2	TGTGCCAGCAGCAAGGACAGAGCGAACACCGGGGAGCTGTTTTTT	CASSKDRANTGELFF
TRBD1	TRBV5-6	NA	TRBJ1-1	TGTGCCAGCAGCTTGGGGGACAGGAGAGGCGGTGAAGCTTTCTTT	CASSLGDRRGGEAFF
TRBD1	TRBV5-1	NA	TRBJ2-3	TGCGCCAGCAGCCCCTGGGACAGGGGGCGCACAGATACGCAGTATTTT	CASSPWDRGRTDTQYF
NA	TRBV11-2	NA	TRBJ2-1	TGTGCCAGCAGCTTGTCCTATGAGCAGTTCTTC	CASSLSYEQFF
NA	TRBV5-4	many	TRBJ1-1	TGTGCCAGCAGCCCAAAGAGCTGGAGGGACACTGAAGCTTTCTTT	CASSPKSWRDTEAFF
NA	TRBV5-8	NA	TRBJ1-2	TGTGCCAGCAGCTTGGGCCGAGCCTACACCTTC	CASSLGRAYTF
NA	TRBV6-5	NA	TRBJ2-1	TGTGCCAGCAGTTACCCCCCCCTCAATGAGCAGTTCTTC	CASSYPPLNEQFF
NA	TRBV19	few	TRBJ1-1	TGTGCCAGTAGTATACGGCTAAGGGGGAGCACTGAAGCTTTCTTT	CASSIRLRGSTEAFF
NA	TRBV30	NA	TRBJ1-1	TGTGCCTGGAGTCGCCCCTCTGGGGCGGGAGCCACTGAAGCTTTCTTT	CAWSRPSGAGATEAFF
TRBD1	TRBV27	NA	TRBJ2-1	TGTGCCAGCAGTTTCCCCGGACAGGGAGAACCCTACAATGAGCAGTTCTTC	CASSFPGQGEPYNEQFF
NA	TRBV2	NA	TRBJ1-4	TGTGCCAGCAGCGCTCTCGTAGCAACTAATGAAAAACTGTTTTTT	CASSALVATNEKLFF
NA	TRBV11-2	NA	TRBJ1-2	TGTGCCAGCAGCCGTTTCGGGGGTTATGGCTACACCTTC	CASSRFGGYGYTF
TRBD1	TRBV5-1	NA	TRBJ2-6	TGCGCCAGCAGCCCATGGACAGGGGGCGCTGGGGCCAACGTCCTGACTTTC	CASSPWTGGAGANVLTF
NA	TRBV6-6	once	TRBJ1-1	TGTGCCAGCAGTAGGGAGAGGACTGAAGCTTTCTTT	CASSRERTEAFF
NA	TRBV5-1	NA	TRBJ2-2	TGCGCCAGCAGCTTGGGAGACTCCCAAACCGGGGAGCTGTTTTTT	CASSLGDSQTGELFF
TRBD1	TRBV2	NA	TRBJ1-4	TGTGCCAGCAGTAAGGGACAGGGGGTTGCTAATGAAAAACTGTTTTTT	CASSKGQGVANEKLFF
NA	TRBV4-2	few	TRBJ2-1	TGTGCCAGCAGGGTAGCCCAAAGCTCCTACAATGAGCAGTTCTTC	CASRVAQSSYNEQFF
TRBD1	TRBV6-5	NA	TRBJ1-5	TGTGCCAGCGTGGGGGACAGGGGTTTCAATCAGCCCCAGCATTTT	CASVGDRGFNQPQHF
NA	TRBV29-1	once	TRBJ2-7	TGCAGCGTTGGGTTCGGCGGGTTCGAGCAGTACTTC	CSVGFGGFEQYF
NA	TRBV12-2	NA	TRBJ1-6	TGTGCAAGTCGCTTAAAGGGGGGGCGGGTGAATAATTCACCCCTCCACTTT	CASRLKGGRVNNSPLHF
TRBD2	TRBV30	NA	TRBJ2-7	TGTGCCTGGAGTGTTCCCCTAGCGGGATACACCTACGAGCAGTACTTC	CAWSVPLAGYTYEQYF
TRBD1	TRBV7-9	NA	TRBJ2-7	TGTGCCAGCAGCAAAGCAAGGGACAGCTCCTACGAGCAGTACTTC	CASSKARDSSYEQYF
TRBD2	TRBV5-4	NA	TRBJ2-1	TGTGCCAGCAGCCCGTGGACTAGCACCTACAATGAGCAGTTCTTC	CASSPWTSTYNEQFF
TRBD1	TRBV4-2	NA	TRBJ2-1	TGTGCCAGCAGCCAAGATCAGGGACAGACGAATGAGCAGTTCTTC	CASSQDQGQTNEQFF
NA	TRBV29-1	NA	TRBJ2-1	TGCAGCGTTGTCTCCCCCCCGACTTGGAATGAGCAGTTCTTC	CSVVSPPTWNEQFF
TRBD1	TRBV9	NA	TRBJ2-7	TGTGCCAGCAGCGCTGGGGGACAGGGGGCTTTATTGCAGTACTTC	CASSAGGQGALLQYF
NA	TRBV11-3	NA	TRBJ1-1	TGTGCCAGCAGCGCCCAGGCGGGCGCTGAAGCTTTCTTT	CASSAQAGAEAFF
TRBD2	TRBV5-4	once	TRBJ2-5	TGTGCCAGCAGTCGAGGTCTGACTAGCCACCAAGAGACCCAGTACTTC	CASSRGLTSHQETQYF
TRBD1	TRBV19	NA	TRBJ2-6	TGTGCCACCCCACCTCTGGACAGGGTGACTGGGGCCAACGTCCTGACTTTC	CATPPLDRVTGANVLTF
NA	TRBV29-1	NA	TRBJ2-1	TGCAGCTCCGATGCGGGGGCCAATGAGCAGTTCTTC	CSSDAGANEQFF
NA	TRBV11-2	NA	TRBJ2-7	TGTGCCAGCAGCTTACTTTTATCCGAGCAGTACTTC	CASSLLLSEQYF
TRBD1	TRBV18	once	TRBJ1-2	TGTGCCAGCTCCCCCGGACAGGGAGCTAACTATGGCTACACCTTC	CASSPGQGANYGYTF
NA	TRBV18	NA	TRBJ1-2	TGTGCCAGCTCACCCGACAGGCTTTATGGCTACACCTTC	CASSPDRLYGYTF
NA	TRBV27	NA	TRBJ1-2	TGTGCCAGCAGTCCGCGGGGGGCGGTCTACTATGGCTACACCTTC	CASSPRGAVYYGYTF
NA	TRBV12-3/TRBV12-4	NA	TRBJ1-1	TGTGCCAGCAGTTTGGGGAGCGCAGCTTTCTTT	CASSLGSAAFF
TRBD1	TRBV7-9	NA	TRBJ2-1	TGTGCCAGCAGCTTCGGGACAGGGTCCTACAATGAGCAGTTCTTC	CASSFGTGSYNEQFF
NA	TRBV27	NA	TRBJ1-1	TGTGCCAGCAACGTGGGAGGCGGTACTGAAGCTTTCTTT	CASNVGGGTEAFF
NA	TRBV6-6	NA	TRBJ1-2	TGTGCCAGCATCCAGGGACATAACTATGGCTACACCTTC	CASIQGHNYGYTF
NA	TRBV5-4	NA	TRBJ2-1	TGTGCCAGCAGCCAGAGGGGCGGGGCTAGCCTCTTCTTC	CASSQRGGASLFF
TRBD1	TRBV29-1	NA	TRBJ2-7	TGCAGCGTCCGGGACAGGGGTTACGAGCAGTACTTC	CSVRDRGYEQYF
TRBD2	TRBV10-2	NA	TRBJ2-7	TGCGCCAGCGGTACGACGCTAGCGGGGTTAGCCTACGAGCAGTACTTC	CASGTTLAGLAYEQYF
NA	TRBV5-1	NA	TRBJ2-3	TGCGCCAGCAGTCGACTATCGACCGATACGCAGTATTTT	CASSRLSTDTQYF
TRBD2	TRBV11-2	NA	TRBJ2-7	TGTGCCAGCAGCCTACTGGGGGGAGGGGTACAGGAGCAGTACTTC	CASSLLGGGVQEQYF
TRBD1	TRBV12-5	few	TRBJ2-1	TGTGCTAGTGGTTCCCGACAGGGCAACAATGAGCAGTTCTTC	CASGSRQGNNEQFF
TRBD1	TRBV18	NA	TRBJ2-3	TGTGCCAGCTCACGGACAGGGAATGTCTATACGCAGTATTTT	CASSRTGNVYTQYF
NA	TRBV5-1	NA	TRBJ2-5	TGCGCCAGCAGCTTGGATCCTATTCCTCAAGAGACCCAGTACTTC	CASSLDPIPQETQYF
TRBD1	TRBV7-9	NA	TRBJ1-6	TGTGCCACCCCAGGGCAGGGGGAATCACCCCTCCACTTT	CATPGQGESPLHF
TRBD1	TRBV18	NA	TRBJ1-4	TGTGCCAGCTCACTAACAGGGGGCTCTAATGAAAAACTGTTTTTT	CASSLTGGSNEKLFF